These T cell receptor beta chains were read from a single sample in a study of low-dose radiotherapy and immunotherapy resistance in tumors. TCRdb processed the reads anew with MiXCR; each CDR3 protein has one entry. The sample records approximately 100,000 distinct CDR3 sequences, 20% to 25% being singletons. This material consisted of PBMCs, taken after low-dose radiotherapy plus immunotherapy. The receptor source for this set is a male donor with prostate cancer. CDR3s include the opening cysteine and the closing phenylalanine or tryptophan. The D gene is left open where the match is weak. Part of the rows lack a size; the others show once, few, many or a class for expanded clones.

D gene: .; V gene: TRBV3-1; clone size: many; J gene: TRBJ2-7; CDR3 DNA: TGTGCCAGCAGCCAAGAGGTAGCAGATACCTACGAGCAGTACTTC; CDR3 protein: CASSQEVADTYEQYF
D gene: .; V gene: TRBV25-1; clone size: many; J gene: TRBJ2-7; CDR3 DNA: TGTGCCAGCAGTGAGACCGGGTTCTCCTACGAGCAGTACTTC; CDR3 protein: CASSETGFSYEQYF
D gene: .; V gene: TRBV6-6; clone size: many; J gene: TRBJ1-1; CDR3 DNA: TGTGCCAGCAGTTACTCTGCGAGGGGGGCTGGACCCCTTGAGGGGCCTGAAGCTTTCTTT; CDR3 protein: CASSYSARGAGPLEGPEAFF
D gene: .; V gene: TRBV11-2; clone size: many; J gene: TRBJ1-4; CDR3 DNA: TGTGCCAGCAGCCCCAGATGGAGTAATGAAAAACTGTTTTTT; CDR3 protein: CASSPRWSNEKLFF
D gene: .; V gene: TRBV2; clone size: .; J gene: TRBJ1-6; CDR3 DNA: TGTGCCAGCAGTGAAAGTGGGGCGCGTAATTCACCCCTCCACTTT; CDR3 protein: CASSESGARNSPLHF
D gene: TRBD1; V gene: TRBV20-1; clone size: many; J gene: TRBJ1-6; CDR3 DNA: TGCAGTGCTAGAAAAGGGGACAGCCTTCCTAATTCACCCCTCCACTTT; CDR3 protein: CSARKGDSLPNSPLHF
D gene: TRBD1; V gene: TRBV19; clone size: few; J gene: TRBJ1-5; CDR3 DNA: TGTGCCAGTATCCAGGGGGCTTCTGGCAATCAGCCCCAGCATTTT; CDR3 protein: CASIQGASGNQPQHF
D gene: .; V gene: TRBV6-2/TRBV6-3; clone size: many; J gene: TRBJ1-2; CDR3 DNA: TGTGCCAGCAGTTACTCGAGAAGTAGCCTATTCTATGGCTACACCTTC; CDR3 protein: CASSYSRSSLFYGYTF
D gene: TRBD1; V gene: TRBV5-6; clone size: many; J gene: TRBJ2-7; CDR3 DNA: TGTGCCAGCAGCTTGTCGGTTGTGGACAGGGAGTACTTC; CDR3 protein: CASSLSVVDREYF
D gene: .; V gene: TRBV6-2/TRBV6-3; clone size: many; J gene: TRBJ1-4; CDR3 DNA: TGTGCCAGCAGTGAACCCCACCAGGGGGAAAAACTGTTTTTT; CDR3 protein: CASSEPHQGEKLFF
D gene: TRBD1; V gene: TRBV5-1; clone size: many; J gene: TRBJ2-1; CDR3 DNA: TGCGCCAGCAGCTCGGGACAGATTCTCTCCTACAATGAGCAGTTCTTC; CDR3 protein: CASSSGQILSYNEQFF
D gene: TRBD2; V gene: TRBV20-1; clone size: many; J gene: TRBJ2-7; CDR3 DNA: TGCAGTGCTCGGGGACTAGCGGACGACTACGAGCAGTACTTC; CDR3 protein: CSARGLADDYEQYF
D gene: TRBD1; V gene: TRBV20-1; clone size: few; J gene: TRBJ1-2; CDR3 DNA: TGCAGTGCTTTTCCTCCCTCAGGGAGCACAGGGGGATTGTATGGCTACACCTTC; CDR3 protein: CSAFPPSGSTGGLYGYTF
D gene: .; V gene: TRBV4-1; clone size: many; J gene: TRBJ2-3; CDR3 DNA: TGCGCCAGCAGCCCAAAGAGGTCGGATACGCAGTATTTT; CDR3 protein: CASSPKRSDTQYF
D gene: .; V gene: TRBV14; clone size: few; J gene: TRBJ1-1; CDR3 DNA: TGTGCCAGCAGCCCGTCAGGGAGTAGTGCTGCTTTCTTT; CDR3 protein: CASSPSGSSAAFF
D gene: .; V gene: TRBV27; clone size: many; J gene: TRBJ1-3; CDR3 DNA: TGTGCCAGCAGCTGGAGCTCTGGAAACACCATATATTTT; CDR3 protein: CASSWSSGNTIYF
D gene: .; V gene: TRBV5-4; clone size: .; J gene: TRBJ2-1; CDR3 DNA: .; CDR3 protein: CASSIYLCSGRPSYNEQFF
D gene: TRBD1; V gene: TRBV6-6; clone size: many; J gene: TRBJ2-7; CDR3 DNA: TGTGCCAGCGCCGGGACAGGCTACTACGAGCAGTACTTC; CDR3 protein: CASAGTGYYEQYF
D gene: .; V gene: TRBV4-1; clone size: many; J gene: TRBJ2-7; CDR3 DNA: TGCGCCAGCAGCCGCCAGGTCGGGGCCTCCTACGAGCAGTACTTC; CDR3 protein: CASSRQVGASYEQYF
D gene: TRBD1; V gene: TRBV4-3; clone size: .; J gene: TRBJ1-3; CDR3 DNA: TGCGCCAGCAGCCCGGATCGGGACAGCTCTGGAAACACCATATATTTT; CDR3 protein: CASSPDRDSSGNTIYF
D gene: .; V gene: TRBV7-6; clone size: many; J gene: TRBJ2-1; CDR3 DNA: TGTGCCAGCAGCTTAGGGGCGGGGGCCCATGAGCAGTTCTTC; CDR3 protein: CASSLGAGAHEQFF
D gene: TRBD1; V gene: TRBV7-8; clone size: many; J gene: TRBJ2-2; CDR3 DNA: TGTGCCAGCCAAATAGACAGGGCGAACACCGGGGAGCTGTTTTTT; CDR3 protein: CASQIDRANTGELFF
D gene: .; V gene: TRBV4-1; clone size: many; J gene: TRBJ1-6; CDR3 DNA: TGCGCCAGCAGCCAGGGGGGGGCAGAAAATAATTCACCCCTCCACTTT; CDR3 protein: CASSQGGAENNSPLHF
D gene: TRBD1; V gene: TRBV27; clone size: .; J gene: TRBJ2-2; CDR3 DNA: TGTGCCATCGGGACAGGAGATACCGGGGAGCTGTTTTTT; CDR3 protein: CAIGTGDTGELFF
D gene: .; V gene: TRBV28; clone size: many; J gene: TRBJ2-7; CDR3 DNA: TGTGCCAGCAACCCCCAGACAGTATCTTCAGACTACGAGCAGTACTTC; CDR3 protein: CASNPQTVSSDYEQYF
D gene: TRBD2; V gene: TRBV10-3; clone size: many; J gene: TRBJ2-3; CDR3 DNA: TGTGCCATCAGTGGCACTAGCGGGGGGGCCGCAGATACGCAGTATTTT; CDR3 protein: CAISGTSGGAADTQYF
D gene: TRBD2; V gene: TRBV20-1; clone size: many; J gene: TRBJ2-3; CDR3 DNA: TGCAGTGCTAGAGATCAAGGCGGGGGGGTAGGAGATACGCAGTATTTT; CDR3 protein: CSARDQGGGVGDTQYF
D gene: TRBD1; V gene: TRBV2; clone size: .; J gene: TRBJ1-5; CDR3 DNA: TGTGCCAGCAGTGATAACCGGCAGGGGGGGCAGCCCCAGCATTTT; CDR3 protein: CASSDNRQGGQPQHF
D gene: .; V gene: TRBV27; clone size: .; J gene: TRBJ2-3; CDR3 DNA: TGTGCCAGCAGCCCTGTTTACACAGATACGCAGTATTTT; CDR3 protein: CASSPVYTDTQYF
D gene: .; V gene: TRBV6-2/TRBV6-3; clone size: many; J gene: TRBJ1-6; CDR3 DNA: TGTGCCAGCAGTTACTCAGGGAAAGGCGTGGACCTCTATAATTCACCCCTCCACTTT; CDR3 protein: CASSYSGKGVDLYNSPLHF
D gene: .; V gene: TRBV10-3; clone size: many; J gene: TRBJ1-2; CDR3 DNA: TGTGCCACCCACGCGGGTGGCGACTATGGCTACACCTTC; CDR3 protein: CATHAGGDYGYTF
D gene: .; V gene: TRBV7-2; clone size: many; J gene: TRBJ2-3; CDR3 DNA: TGTGCCAGCAGCTTAGCGCTGGGGCTTAACACAGATACGCAGTATTTT; CDR3 protein: CASSLALGLNTDTQYF
D gene: .; V gene: TRBV11-2; clone size: .; J gene: TRBJ2-1; CDR3 DNA: TGTGCCAGCAGCTCAAGGAGTGCCGTGTTCTTC; CDR3 protein: CASSSRSAVFF
D gene: .; V gene: TRBV6-2/TRBV6-3; clone size: many; J gene: TRBJ1-1; CDR3 DNA: TGTGCCAGCAGTTACTATCAGGGCTGGGCTGAAGCTTTCTTT; CDR3 protein: CASSYYQGWAEAFF
D gene: .; V gene: TRBV24-1; clone size: .; J gene: TRBJ2-1; CDR3 DNA: TGTGCCACCCCACCAGGGCCTACACTTTGCGATGAGCAGTTCTTC; CDR3 protein: CATPPGPTLCDEQFF
D gene: .; V gene: TRBV29-1; clone size: many; J gene: TRBJ2-1; CDR3 DNA: TGCAGCGCCCGCCCTCTCTCGAATGAGCAGTTCTTC; CDR3 protein: CSARPLSNEQFF
D gene: TRBD2; V gene: TRBV6-1; clone size: .; J gene: TRBJ2-3; CDR3 DNA: TGTGCCAGCAGTGTCGGCAGCGTCGGAGCGGGGGAAGATACGCAGTATTTT; CDR3 protein: CASSVGSVGAGEDTQYF